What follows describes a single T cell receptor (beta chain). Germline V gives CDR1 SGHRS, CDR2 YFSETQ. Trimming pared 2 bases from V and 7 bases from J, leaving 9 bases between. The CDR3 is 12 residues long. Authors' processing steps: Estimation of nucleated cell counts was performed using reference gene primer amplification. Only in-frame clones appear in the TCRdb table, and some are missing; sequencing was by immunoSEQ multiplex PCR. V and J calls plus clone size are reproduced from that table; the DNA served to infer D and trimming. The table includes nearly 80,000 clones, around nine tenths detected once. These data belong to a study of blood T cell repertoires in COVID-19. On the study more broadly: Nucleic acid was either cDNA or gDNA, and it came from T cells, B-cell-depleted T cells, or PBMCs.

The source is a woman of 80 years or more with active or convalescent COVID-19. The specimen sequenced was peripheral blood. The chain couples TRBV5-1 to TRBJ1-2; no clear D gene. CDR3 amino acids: CASSLSRVGYTF. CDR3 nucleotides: TGCGCCAGCAGCTTATCCCGGGTTGGCTACACCTTC.